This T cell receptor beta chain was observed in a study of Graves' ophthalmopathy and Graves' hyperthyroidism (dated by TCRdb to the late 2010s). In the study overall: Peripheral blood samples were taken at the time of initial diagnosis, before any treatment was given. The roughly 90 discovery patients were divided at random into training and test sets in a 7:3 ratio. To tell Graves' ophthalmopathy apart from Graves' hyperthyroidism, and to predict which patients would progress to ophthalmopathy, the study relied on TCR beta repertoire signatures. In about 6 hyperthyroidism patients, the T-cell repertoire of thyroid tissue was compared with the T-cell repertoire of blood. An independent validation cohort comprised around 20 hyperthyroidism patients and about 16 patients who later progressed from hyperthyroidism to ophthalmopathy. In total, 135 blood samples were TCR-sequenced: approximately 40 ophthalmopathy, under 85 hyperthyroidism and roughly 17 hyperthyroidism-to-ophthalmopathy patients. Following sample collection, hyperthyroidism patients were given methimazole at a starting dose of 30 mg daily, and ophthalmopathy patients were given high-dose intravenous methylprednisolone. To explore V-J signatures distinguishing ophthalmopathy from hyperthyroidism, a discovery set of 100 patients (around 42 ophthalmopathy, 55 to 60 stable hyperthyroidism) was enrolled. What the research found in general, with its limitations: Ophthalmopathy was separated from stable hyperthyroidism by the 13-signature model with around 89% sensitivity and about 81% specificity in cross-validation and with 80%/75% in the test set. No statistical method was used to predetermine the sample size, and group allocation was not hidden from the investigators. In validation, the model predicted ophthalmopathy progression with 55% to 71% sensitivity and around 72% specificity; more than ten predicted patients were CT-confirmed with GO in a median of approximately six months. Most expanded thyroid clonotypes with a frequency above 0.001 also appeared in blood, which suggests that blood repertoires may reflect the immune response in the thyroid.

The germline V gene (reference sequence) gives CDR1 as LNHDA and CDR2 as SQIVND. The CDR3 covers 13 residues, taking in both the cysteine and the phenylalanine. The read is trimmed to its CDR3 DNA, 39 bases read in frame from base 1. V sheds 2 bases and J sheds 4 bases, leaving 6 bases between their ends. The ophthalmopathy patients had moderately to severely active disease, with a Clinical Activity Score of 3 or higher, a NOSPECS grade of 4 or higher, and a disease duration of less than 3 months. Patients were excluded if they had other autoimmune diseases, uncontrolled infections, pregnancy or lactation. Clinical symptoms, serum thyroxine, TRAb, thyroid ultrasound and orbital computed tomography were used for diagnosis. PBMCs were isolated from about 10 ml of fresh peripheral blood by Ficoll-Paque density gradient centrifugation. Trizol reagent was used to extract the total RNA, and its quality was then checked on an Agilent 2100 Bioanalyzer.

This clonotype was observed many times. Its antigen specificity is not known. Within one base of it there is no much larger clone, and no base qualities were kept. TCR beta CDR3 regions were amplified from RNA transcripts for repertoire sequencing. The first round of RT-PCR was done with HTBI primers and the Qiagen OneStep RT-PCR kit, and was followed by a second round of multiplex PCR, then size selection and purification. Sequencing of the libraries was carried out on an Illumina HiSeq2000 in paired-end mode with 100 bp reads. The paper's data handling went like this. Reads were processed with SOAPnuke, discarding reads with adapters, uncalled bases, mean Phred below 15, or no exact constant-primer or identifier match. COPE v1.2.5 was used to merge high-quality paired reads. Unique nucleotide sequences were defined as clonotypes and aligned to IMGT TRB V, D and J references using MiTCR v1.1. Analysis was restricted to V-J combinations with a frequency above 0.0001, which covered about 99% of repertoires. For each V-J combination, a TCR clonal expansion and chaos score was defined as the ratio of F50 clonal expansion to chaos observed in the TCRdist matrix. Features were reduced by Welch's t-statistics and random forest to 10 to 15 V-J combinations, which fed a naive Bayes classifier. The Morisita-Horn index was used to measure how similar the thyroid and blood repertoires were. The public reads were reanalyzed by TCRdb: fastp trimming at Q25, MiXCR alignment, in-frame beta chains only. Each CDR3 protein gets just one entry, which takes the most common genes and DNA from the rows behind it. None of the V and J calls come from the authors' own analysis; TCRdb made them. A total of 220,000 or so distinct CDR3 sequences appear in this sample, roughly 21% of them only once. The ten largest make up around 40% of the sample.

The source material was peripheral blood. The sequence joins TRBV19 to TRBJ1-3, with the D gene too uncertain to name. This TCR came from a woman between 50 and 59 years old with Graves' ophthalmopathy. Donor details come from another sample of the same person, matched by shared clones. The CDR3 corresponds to CASSINPGNTIYF. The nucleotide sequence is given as TGTGCCAGTAGTATAAATCCAGGAAACACCATATATTTT.